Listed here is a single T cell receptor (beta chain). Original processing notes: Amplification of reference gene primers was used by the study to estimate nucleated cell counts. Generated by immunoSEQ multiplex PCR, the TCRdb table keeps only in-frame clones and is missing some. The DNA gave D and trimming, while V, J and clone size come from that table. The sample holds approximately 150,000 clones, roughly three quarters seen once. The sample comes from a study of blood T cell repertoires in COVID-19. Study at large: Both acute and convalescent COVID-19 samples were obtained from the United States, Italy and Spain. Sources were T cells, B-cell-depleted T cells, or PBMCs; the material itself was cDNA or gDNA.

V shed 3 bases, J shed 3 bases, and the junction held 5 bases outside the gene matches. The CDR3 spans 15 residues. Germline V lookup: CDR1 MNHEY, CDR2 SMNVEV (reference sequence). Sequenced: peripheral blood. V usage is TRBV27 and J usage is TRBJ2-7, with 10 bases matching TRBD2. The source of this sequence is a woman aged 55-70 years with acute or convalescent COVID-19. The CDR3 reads CASSFRASGSYEQYF. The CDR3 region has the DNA TGTGCCAGCAGTTTTAGGGCTAGCGGGAGCTACGAGCAGTACTTC.